These 19 T cell receptor beta chains share one sample of origin, sequenced in a study of post-analysis software for immune sequencing data. TCR beta cDNA libraries had unique molecular identifiers. MiXCR was run by TCRdb on the PCR reads, yielding one entry per CDR3 protein. The sample contains fewer than 700,000 distinct CDR3 sequences, roughly two fifths of which appear only once. General study points: Controls had lower frequencies than patients of five TRBV segments, which included TRBV5-6, TRBV5-1 and TRBV20-1.

No antigen is known for these receptors. Sample: blood. All receptors derive from a girl aged 5 to 17 with multiple sclerosis.

This clonotype occurred a few times. The chain carries TRBV5-1 and TRBJ2-5; a possible D gene is TRBD1 (6 bases). The better agreement between TRBJ2-7 and the DNA end casts doubt on the J call. Germline lookup yields CDR1 SGHRS and CDR2 YFSETQ. This CDR3 region has 14 residues. The CDR3 sequence is CASSSRGDSNEQYF. The DNA of the CDR3 is TGCGCCAGCAGCAGCAGGGGAGATAGCAACGAGCAGTACTTC.

In its sample, this clonotype was seen once. The chain links TRBV7-8 to TRBJ2-7; D ambiguous. Trimming cost V 3 bases and J 1 base, with 13 bases left between them. The CDR3 runs 15 residues. CDR1 SGHVS and CDR2 FQNEAQ come from the germline V gene. CDR3 sequence: CASSLGEAVSYEQYF. Written as DNA, the CDR3 is TGTGCCAGCAGCTTGGGTGAGGCCGTATCCTACGAGCAGTACTTC.

There are a few counts of this clonotype. The chain combines TRBV5-1 with TRBJ2-7; the D gene is possibly TRBD1 (5 bases). The CDR3 runs 15 residues. Looked up from germline, CDR1 is SGHRS and CDR2 is YFSETQ. Trimming took 2 bases from V and 0 from J, leaving 12 bases between them. The CDR3 DNA reads as TGCGCCAGCAGCTTAACAGGCGTCAGCTCCTACGAGCAGTACTTC. Its translation is CASSLTGVSSYEQYF.

The rearrangement joins TRBV20-1 to TRBJ1-1; D gene unclear. This CDR3 region has 13 residues. V was shortened by 3 bases and J by 3 bases, with 11 bases between the two germline ends. CDR1 DFQATT and CDR2 SNEGSKA come from the germline V gene (reference sequence). DNA for the CDR3: TGCAGTGCTAGGTTAAACAGCTACACTGAAGCTTTCTTT. Translating it yields CSARLNSYTEAFF.

The chain carries TRBV12-3 or TRBV12-4 and TRBJ2-3; D may be TRBD2 (5 bases). Deletions cut 4 bases from V and 7 bases from J, with 15 bases between. The CDR3 spans 14 residues. Here the CDR3 DNA reads TGTGCCAGCAGTTCCGGGCTCCGGGATAATACGCAGTATTTT. Translated, it gives CASSSGLRDNTQYF.

This clonotype was counted between two and nine times. The chain couples TRBV6-4 to TRBJ2-3; D might be TRBD2 (7 bases). Germline CDR1 MRHNA, CDR2 SNTAGT. The CDR3 consists of 14 residues. V was clipped by 0 bases and J by 4 bases, with 8 bases between them. The CDR3 nucleotides are TGTGCCAGCAGTGACTCGGGGGGGCCAGATACGCAGTATTTT. Translating gives CASSDSGGPDTQYF.

A word on this clonotype: One end of the junction is discordant with germline, which a read error may explain. The chain couples TRBV7-2 to TRBJ2-7; 10 bases agree with TRBD2. Per the germline V gene, CDR1 is SGHTA and CDR2 is FQGNSA. The CDR3 has 16 residues. CDR3 sequence (DNA): TGTGTCAGCGGAAGCCTAGCGGGGGAACACTCCTACGAGCAGTACTTC. Amino acids: CVSGSLAGEHSYEQYF.

In its sample, this clonotype was seen many times. The V call is TRBV7-6, the J call TRBJ2-7; tentatively, D is TRBD2 (5 bases). Per the germline V gene, CDR1 is SGHVS and CDR2 is FNYEAQ. Deletions cut 1 base from V and 3 bases from J, with 10 bases between. The CDR3 is 14 amino acids. DNA for the CDR3: TGTGCCAGCAGCTTAGTGCCGGGAAACTACGAGCAGTACTTC. It is translated as CASSLVPGNYEQYF.

This clonotype came up a few times. This chain connects TRBV24-1 to TRBJ2-1; TRBD2 is a possible D gene (5 bases). This CDR3 contains 16 residues. Trimming cost V 9 bases and J 1 base, with 18 bases left between them. CDR1 and CDR2 (germline): KGHDR, SFDVKD. The CDR3 DNA follows: TGTGCCACCGCAACAAGCGGACCGAATTCCTACAATGAGCAGTTCTTC. It codes for CATATSGPNSYNEQFF.

The genes are TRBV7-2 and TRBJ2-3, with TRBD1 as a possible D gene (7 bases). Germline V CDR1 and CDR2: SGHTA, FQGNSA. V was shortened by 6 bases and J by 8 bases, with 18 bases between the two germline ends. The CDR3 has 14 residues. As DNA, the CDR3 is TGTGCCAGCAGACCTCCAGGCCAGGGGGGTACGCAGTATTTT. This codes for CASRPPGQGGTQYF.

In this sample, this clonotype turned up a few times. The chain has TRBV10-3 and TRBJ2-5; D is perhaps TRBD1 or TRBD2 (6 bases each). V lost 5 bases to trimming and J lost 5 bases, with 18 bases between them. This CDR3 has 15 amino acids. Germline V gene sequence: CDR1 ENHRY, CDR2 SYGVKD. The CDR3 sequence: CAISPQGGSWETQYF. CDR3 nucleotide sequence: TGTGCCATCAGTCCACAGGGAGGTTCGTGGGAGACCCAGTACTTC.

The chain links TRBV12-3 or TRBV12-4 to TRBJ1-1, with 7 bases identical to TRBD1. This CDR3 is built from 14 residues. The junction had 4 bases not matched to a gene; V was cut back by 6 bases and J by 0 bases. This chain's CDR3 is CASSRDRLNTEAFF. Written as DNA, the CDR3 is TGTGCCAGCAGCCGGGACAGATTGAACACTGAAGCTTTCTTT.

J is TRBJ2-3 and V is TRBV5-1; D gene uncertain. V was shortened by 3 bases and J by 4 bases, with 15 bases between the two germline ends. Per germline, CDR1 SGHRS and CDR2 YFSETQ. There are 15 residues in the CDR3. CDR3 region: CASSSERRVPDTQYF. In DNA form, the CDR3 reads TGCGCCAGCAGCTCTGAGAGACGAGTCCCAGATACGCAGTATTTT.

The V call is TRBV7-9, the J call TRBJ2-7, with 16 bases fitting TRBD2. There are 18 residues in the CDR3. J was trimmed by 2 bases and V by 9 bases; bases with no gene match: 13. Germline V gene sequence: CDR1 SEHNR, CDR2 FQNEAQ (reference sequence). DNA of the CDR3: TGTGCCAGTCAGCGCGCGGGGGGACTAGCGGGAGGGGCCTACGAGCAGTACTTC. It yields the protein CASQRAGGLAGGAYEQYF.

This chain uses TRBV7-9 with TRBJ1-2; TRBD1 aligns across 9 bases. This CDR3 spans 16 amino acids. Germline CDR1 is SEHNR and CDR2 is FQNEAQ (reference sequence). With V trimmed by 5 bases and J by 5 bases, 12 bases remained unmatched. CDR3 in amino acids: CASSHTRTGEGYGYTF. CDR3 sequence (DNA): TGTGCCAGCAGCCACACCCGGACAGGGGAGGGATATGGCTACACCTTC.

The chain combines TRBV10-1 with TRBJ2-5, with 9 bases lining up with TRBD1. The CDR3 spans 16 residues. Germline V lookup: CDR1 WNHNN, CDR2 SYGVQD (reference sequence). The V gene end was trimmed by 5 bases and the J gene end by 1 base; junction bases not matched to a gene: 8. The CDR3 nucleotides are TGCGCCAGCAGTCGAGGACAGGGGTACGGCCAAGAGACCCAGTACTTC. This codes for CASSRGQGYGQETQYF.

The V gene is TRBV5-1, the J gene TRBJ2-7; D is uncertain. Germline loops: CDR1 SGHRS, CDR2 YFSETQ. Deletions cut 4 bases from V and 1 base from J, with 15 bases between. This CDR3 has 15 amino acids. CDR3 region: CASSQKADGSYEQYF. Written as DNA, the CDR3 is TGCGCCAGCAGCCAAAAGGCGGACGGTTCCTACGAGCAGTACTTC.

V gene TRBV30 combines with J gene TRBJ1-3; D might be TRBD1 (5 bases). Germline loops: CDR1 GTSNPN, CDR2 SVGIG (reference sequence). Trimming removed 2 bases at V and 0 bases at J, with 11 bases between. CDR3 size: 15 residues. CDR3 residues: CAWSPGFLSGNTIYF. DNA of the CDR3: TGTGCCTGGAGTCCAGGGTTTCTCTCTGGAAACACCATATATTTT.

This chain links TRBV5-1 with TRBJ2-7; 12 nucleotides match TRBD2. CDR3 length equals 15 residues. From germline, CDR1 is SGHRS and CDR2 YFSETQ. After removal of 2 bases from V and 7 bases from J, the junction contained 7 bases not matched to a gene. In DNA form, the CDR3 reads TGCGCCAGCAGCTTACGACTAGCGGGGGCTGGGGAGCAGTACTTC. Encoded protein: CASSLRLAGAGEQYF.